Listed here are 26 T cell receptor beta chains from one sample, sequenced in a study of T-cell memory formation after mild COVID-19 (dated by TCRdb to the early 2020s). Libraries came from 5' RACE. This sample was sequenced with an Illumina NovaSeq 6000. TCRdb trimmed the raw reads at Q25, called clones with MiXCR and kept productive beta chains. Here each entry gathers all rows of one CDR3 protein and keeps the most common genes and DNA. The sample data list hundreds of thousands of distinct CDR3 sequences, and about 20% of these were observed just once. The top ten clonotypes cover 7.5% to 9.5% of the sample. The source material was PBMCs or a T cell subset sorted from them (not recorded which). These receptors were obtained from an adult woman who had mild COVID-19 (a few samples of this study predate the infection). The sample titles of this study are shuffled in the database, so cell type and time point are left out; the donor was told from shared clones.

The chain recombines TRBV2 with TRBJ2-1, with unresolved D. CDR3 length equals 15 residues. Trimming left V 10 bases short and J 0 bases short, with 16 bases between. Germline CDR1 reads SNHLY; CDR2 reads FYNNEI. The CDR3 spells CATAPGRSSYNEQFF. The CDR3 region has the DNA TGTGCCACCGCACCCGGACGGAGCTCCTACAATGAGCAGTTCTTC.

This clonotype was counted at least ten times. The chain carries TRBV5-1 and TRBJ2-1; D gene unclear. Per the germline V gene, CDR1 is SGHRS and CDR2 is YFSETQ. The V and J ends lost 1 base and 0 bases respectively, with 8 bases between them. The length of the CDR3 is 15 residues. CDR3 DNA sequence: TGCGCCAGCAGCTTGTTGCGGAGCTCCTACAATGAGCAGTTCTTC. Amino acid sequence: CASSLLRSSYNEQFF.

A few counts support this clonotype. V is TRBV12-3 or TRBV12-4 and J is TRBJ1-2, with TRBD1 as a possible D gene (6 bases). Trimming removed 7 bases at V and 1 base at J, with 16 bases between. This CDR3 spans 15 amino acids. CDR3 nucleotide sequence: TGTGCCAGCACCAACAGGGTATTGGATAACTATGGCTACACCTTC. Protein sequence: CASTNRVLDNYGYTF.

The genes are TRBV2 and TRBJ2-7; 14 nucleotides line up with TRBD2. V was clipped by 4 bases and J by 2 bases; unmatched bases: 7. There are 17 residues in the CDR3. From germline, CDR1 is SNHLY and CDR2 FYNNEI. The CDR3 DNA is TGTGCCAGCAGTGGACGGGGACTAGCGGGGGTCCCCTACGAGCAGTACTTC. Amino acid sequence: CASSGRGLAGVPYEQYF.

V gene TRBV5-5 combines with J gene TRBJ1-2, with TRBD1 identical over 8 bases. V lost 4 bases, J lost 4 bases, and 6 bases stayed unmatched. The length of the CDR3 is 14 residues. The germline V gene encodes CDR1 SGHKS and CDR2 YYEKEE (reference sequence). The CDR3 reads CASSQGQEVYGYTF. CDR3 in DNA: TGTGCCAGCAGCCAGGGACAGGAGGTCTATGGCTACACCTTC.

This clonotype occurred once. The V and J genes are TRBV7-9 and TRBJ2-1; 12 nucleotides agree with TRBD2. The CDR3 contains 21 residues. Germline V gene sequence: CDR1 SEHNR, CDR2 FQNEAQ (reference sequence). V lost 5 bases and J lost 0; bases outside the gene matches: 17. CDR3 sequence: CASSTKDLTSGRRNSYNEQFF. CDR3 DNA: TGTGCCAGCAGCACTAAGGACCTTACTAGCGGGAGGAGGAACTCCTACAATGAGCAGTTCTTC. Together with reference TRBV7-9 and TRBJ2-1, the CDR3 gives the full variable domain: DTGVSQNPRHKITKRGQNVTFRCDPISEHNRLYWYRQTLGQGPEFLTYFQNEAQLEKSRLLSDRFSAERPKGSFSTLEIQRTEQGDSAMYLCASSTKDLTSGRRNSYNEQFFGPGTRLTVL.

The chain joins TRBV5-1 to TRBJ1-1, with D hard to call. Germline lookup yields CDR1 SGHRS and CDR2 YFSETQ. V dropped 5 bases and J dropped 1 base, with 18 bases sitting between them. The CDR3 loop spans 16 amino acids. CDR3 residues: CASRREEGLRNTEAFF. CDR3 sequence (DNA): TGCGCCAGCAGGCGAGAAGAGGGCTTGAGGAACACTGAAGCTTTCTTT.

The chain recombines TRBV25-1 with TRBJ1-1, with 7 bases fitting TRBD1. V lost 7 bases, J lost 3 bases, and 11 bases stayed unmatched. Germline V CDR1 and CDR2: MGHDK, SYGVNS. This CDR3 region has 15 residues. Here the CDR3 reads CASKSLRDSHTEAFF. CDR3 DNA: TGTGCCAGCAAGTCCCTGCGGGACAGCCACACTGAAGCTTTCTTT. The full variable domain, its missing parts supplied by reference TRBV25-1 and TRBJ1-1, is EADIYQTPRYLVIGTGKKITLECSQTMGHDKMYWYQQDPGMELHLIHYSYGVNSTEKGDLSSESTVSRIRTEHFPLTLESARPSHTSQYLCASKSLRDSHTEAFFGQGTRLTVV.

The rearrangement links TRBV29-1 to TRBJ2-3; D remains unclear. The CDR3 length is 11 residues. The germline V gene encodes CDR1 SQVTM and CDR2 ANQGSEA. V lost 4 bases to trimming and J lost 7 bases, with 9 bases between them. The CDR3 bases are TGCAGCGTTGGACCCGAGTATACGCAGTATTTT. Translating gives CSVGPEYTQYF.

The chain couples TRBV29-1 to TRBJ2-7; D is possibly TRBD2 (6 bases). This CDR3 spans 14 amino acids. Germline-derived CDR1 and CDR2 are SQVTM and ANQGSEA. Trimming left V 1 base short and J 5 bases short, with 15 bases between. CDR3 loop: CSVEVAGFRDEQYF. The CDR3 DNA follows: TGCAGCGTTGAAGTGGCGGGGTTTCGCGACGAGCAGTACTTC.

The chain couples TRBV10-3 to TRBJ2-7; TRBD1 matches at 9 bases. The trim removed 0 bases at V and 2 bases at J, leaving 2 bases unmatched. The CDR3 contains 15 residues. CDR1 ENHRY and CDR2 SYGVKD come from the germline V gene. CDR3 coding DNA: TGTGCCATCAGTGAGTCGACAGGGGGAACCTACGAGCAGTACTTC. It is translated as CAISESTGGTYEQYF.

J is TRBJ2-1 and V is TRBV25-1, with 7 positions matching TRBD2. V gave up 6 bases and J gave up 6 bases; unmatched junction bases: 8. The length of the CDR3 is 14 residues. The germline V gene encodes CDR1 MGHDK and CDR2 SYGVNS. CDR3 sequence (DNA): TGTGCCAGCAGCGACGGGACTATGACCAATGAGCAGTTCTTC. Its translation: CASSDGTMTNEQFF. Combining the CDR3 with reference TRBV25-1 and TRBJ2-1 gives the whole variable domain EADIYQTPRYLVIGTGKKITLECSQTMGHDKMYWYQQDPGMELHLIHYSYGVNSTEKGDLSSESTVSRIRTEHFPLTLESARPSHTSQYLCASSDGTMTNEQFFGPGTRLTVL.

V gene TRBV4-1 combines with J gene TRBJ2-2; D perhaps matches TRBD1 (6 bases). In germline, CDR1 is MGHRA, CDR2 YSYEKL. V lost 5 bases to trimming and J lost 5 bases, with 15 bases between them. The CDR3 consists of 15 residues. The CDR3 DNA reads TGCGCCAGCAGCTCTCCAGGACAGACTACCGGGGAGCTGTTTTTT. Protein: CASSSPGQTTGELFF.

In its sample, this clonotype was seen a few times. V gene TRBV20-1 combines with J gene TRBJ2-3; D is perhaps TRBD2 (6 bases). The CDR3 covers 17 residues. With 0 bases removed from V and 0 bases from J, the gap between germline ends came to 16 bases. Germline loops: CDR1 DFQATT, CDR2 SNEGSKA (reference sequence). The CDR3: CSAREDGVTRSTDTQYF. The DNA of the CDR3 is TGCAGTGCTAGAGAGGACGGGGTGACTAGGAGCACAGATACGCAGTATTTT.

This clonotype was counted many times. The chain links TRBV24-1 to TRBJ1-5; TRBD1 matches at 7 bases. In germline, CDR1 is KGHDR, CDR2 SFDVKD. Trimming at V came to 3 bases and at J to 5 bases, leaving 12 bases not matched to a gene. The CDR3 is 17 amino acids. CDR3 nucleotides: TGTGCCACCAGTGATCCGTGGCGGAACAGGGGTGATCAGCCCCAGCATTTT. This encodes CATSDPWRNRGDQPQHF.

V gene TRBV4-1 combines with J gene TRBJ1-4; TRBD1 matches at 8 bases. J gave up 10 bases and V 0 bases, and 16 bases lay outside the gene matches. Looked up from germline, CDR1 is MGHRA and CDR2 is YSYEKL. The CDR3 totals 18 residues. CDR3 protein: CASSQEASGGSLARKLFF. CDR3 coding DNA: TGCGCCAGCAGCCAAGAGGCTTCAGGGGGCTCTTTGGCGCGAAAACTGTTTTTT.

This clonotype was observed a handful of times. V gene TRBV7-2 combines with J gene TRBJ2-2, with unresolved D. The germline V gene has CDR1 SGHTA and CDR2 FQGNSA. Trimming shortened V by 5 bases and J by 1 base, and 14 bases separated the two germline ends. The CDR3 sequence is 16 residues long. The CDR3 region has the DNA TGTGCCAGCAGCATCAACCGGCTACTGAACACCGGGGAGCTGTTTTTT. Translating it yields CASSINRLLNTGELFF.

The V and J genes are TRBV29-1 and TRBJ2-1, with 9 bases aligning to TRBD2. CDR1 SQVTM and CDR2 ANQGSEA come from the germline V gene. Germline trimming cut 6 bases from V and 7 bases from J; bases unmatched to any gene: 7. The CDR3 covers 13 residues. CDR3 in DNA: TGCAGCGTCTCTAGCGGGACGAGGAATGAGCAGTTCTTC. Its translation is CSVSSGTRNEQFF.

CDR3 bases: TGCAGTGCTATCGTCCCCGGGGGTGGCGATACGCAGTATTTT. Protein sequence: CSAIVPGGGDTQYF. The rearrangement joins TRBV20-1 to TRBJ2-3; possible D gene TRBD2, 6 bases. Between the trimmed V and J ends, which lost 4 bases and 6 bases, there was a span of 17 bases. The CDR3 has 14 amino acids. Germline V gives CDR1 DFQATT, CDR2 SNEGSKA (reference sequence).

J is TRBJ2-2 and V is TRBV28, with D unresolved. V gave up 1 base and J gave up 6 bases, with 12 bases separating them. Per germline, CDR1 MDHEN and CDR2 SYDVKM. The CDR3 spans 15 residues. In nucleotides, the CDR3 is TGTGCCAGCAGTTTATTTTTAGGCTGGGCCGGGGAGCTGTTTTTT. This gives the protein CASSLFLGWAGELFF.

This clonotype was detected many times. V is TRBV24-1 and J is TRBJ2-2; 8 nucleotides align to TRBD1. CDR1 and CDR2 from the germline V gene are KGHDR and SFDVKD. The ends lost 2 bases at V and 9 bases at J; junction bases unmatched: 10. The CDR3 extends over 16 amino acids. The DNA of the CDR3 is TGTGCCACCAGTGATTCACATCACCAGGGGGCCCGGGAGCTGTTTTTT. Its translation: CATSDSHHQGARELFF.

The rearrangement links TRBV2 to TRBJ1-2, with TRBD1 identical over 9 bases. Germline-derived CDR1 and CDR2 are SNHLY and FYNNEI. The V gene end was trimmed by 6 bases and the J gene end by 8 bases; junction bases not matched to a gene: 4. The CDR3 is 12 amino acids. DNA of the CDR3: TGTGCCAGCAGGCAGGGACAGGGAGGCTACACCTTC. Its translation is CASRQGQGGYTF.

This clonotype was observed a few times. V gene TRBV20-1 combines with J gene TRBJ1-6; 7 bases are a match to TRBD1. Germline V lookup: CDR1 DFQATT, CDR2 SNEGSKA (reference sequence). V was pared by 3 bases and J by 8 bases, with 4 bases of the junction left unmatched. This CDR3 contains 13 residues. CDR3 loop: CSASTGVDSPLHF. CDR3 coding DNA: TGCAGTGCTAGTACAGGGGTGGATTCACCCCTCCACTTT.

This chain joins TRBV9 and TRBJ2-7; D may be TRBD2 (7 bases). Germline lookup yields CDR1 SGDLS and CDR2 YYNGEE. V was pared by 4 bases and J by 4 bases, with 18 bases between. CDR3 length: 15 amino acids. CDR3 amino acids: CASSPPGGPQYEQYF. The CDR3 nucleotides are TGTGCCAGCAGCCCCCCCGGGGGGCCCCAATACGAGCAGTACTTC.

A few counts support this clonotype. The chain couples TRBV12-5 to TRBJ1-3, with D uncertain. Trimming removed 10 bases at V and 4 bases at J, with 14 bases between. CDR3 size: 13 residues. Germline values: CDR1 LGHNT, CDR2 FRNRAP. CDR3: CAKPTSRGNTIYF. The CDR3 nucleotides are TGTGCTAAACCAACCTCCAGGGGAAACACCATATATTTT.

This chain connects TRBV6-5 to TRBJ2-7; D tentatively reads TRBD1 or TRBD2 (5 bases each). The length of the CDR3 is 15 residues. The germline CDR1 and CDR2 sequences are MNHEY and SVGAGI. V was shortened by 9 bases and J by 0 bases, with 18 bases between the two germline ends. The CDR3 sequence: CASSKGLAISYEQYF. The CDR3 DNA follows: TGTGCCAGTTCTAAGGGGCTAGCAATCTCCTACGAGCAGTACTTC.